The T cell receptor (beta chain) described here comes from a study of OX40 agonist ivuxolimab in advanced cancers. General observations from the study: Those patients achieving a partial response at 0.1-3.0 mg/kg showed among the lowest clonal expansion.

Germline assignment: CDR1 SGHNT and CDR2 YYREEE (reference sequence). This CDR3 has 14 amino acids. Trimming stripped 2 bases from V and 1 base from J, with 8 bases between. As to this clone: Its specificity is not known.

Using immunoSEQ multiplex PCR, the repertoire was profiled, and TCRdb retains in-frame clones only, with some absent. The data show just under 20,000 clones, with around four fifths seen just once and around 3.3% held by the top ten. The specimen comprised CD4+ or CD8+ T cells sorted from blood, sampled in a trial of the OX40 agonist ivuxolimab. The rearrangement links TRBV5-4 to TRBJ2-3; maybe TRBD1 (5 bases). This receptor was taken from an adult with an advanced solid tumor such as melanoma, head and neck, liver or kidney cancer. CDR3 residues: CASSFKTGTDTQYF. In nucleotides, the CDR3 is TGTGCCAGCAGCTTCAAGACAGGCACAGATACGCAGTATTTT.